A selection of T cell receptor beta chains follows, all from one sample in a study of T-cell reconstitution after alpha-beta-depleted transplantation in children. TCRdb reprocessed the PCR reads via MiXCR and lists one record per CDR3 protein. The sample carries over 450,000 distinct CDR3 sequences, 10% to 13% recorded once. Sample: PBMCs, taken before TCRalphabeta/CD19-depleted stem cell transplant. Receptor source: a child aged 2-15 years with inherited bone marrow failure, due to receive a stem cell transplant. Each CDR3 is given with its conserved first and last residue. The order of the fields is J gene, clone size, D gene, V gene, CDR3 protein, CDR3 DNA. D genes are given only for firm matches. Clone sizes are given selectively: once, few, many, or a class where the clone is expanded.

j_gene: TRBJ2-5; abundance: -; d_gene: TRBD2; v_gene: TRBV20-1; CDR3aa: CCAMMGTSGNQETQYF; CDR3nt: TGCTGTGCGATGATGGGGACTAGCGGAAACCAAGAGACCCAGTACTTC
j_gene: TRBJ2-1; abundance: many; d_gene: -; v_gene: TRBV28; CDR3aa: CASSRRRYNEQFF; CDR3nt: TGTGCCAGCAGTCGCAGGCGATACAATGAGCAGTTCTTC
j_gene: TRBJ2-7; abundance: many; d_gene: -; v_gene: TRBV20-1; CDR3aa: CSARETGYEQYF; CDR3nt: TGCAGTGCTAGGGAGACAGGCTACGAGCAGTACTTC
j_gene: TRBJ2-3; abundance: many; d_gene: -; v_gene: TRBV5-1; CDR3aa: CASQEGGKLTDTQYF; CDR3nt: TGCGCCAGCCAAGAGGGGGGGAAGCTCACAGATACGCAGTATTTT
j_gene: TRBJ2-3; abundance: many; d_gene: -; v_gene: TRBV5-1; CDR3aa: CASSLDGFTDTQYF; CDR3nt: TGCGCCAGCAGCTTGGACGGTTTCACAGATACGCAGTATTTT
j_gene: TRBJ2-1; abundance: few; d_gene: TRBD2; v_gene: TRBV28; CDR3aa: CASSLPTSGRHEQFF; CDR3nt: TGTGCCAGCAGTCTGCCGACTAGCGGGAGACATGAGCAGTTCTTC
j_gene: TRBJ1-1; abundance: -; d_gene: -; v_gene: TRBV6-2/TRBV6-3; CDR3aa: CASSYEVDTEAFF; CDR3nt: TGTGCCAGCAGTTACGAAGTGGACACTGAAGCTTTCTTT
j_gene: TRBJ1-5; abundance: many; d_gene: -; v_gene: TRBV10-3; CDR3aa: CAISESIRGGSNQPQHF; CDR3nt: TGTGCCATCAGTGAGTCGATCCGGGGAGGGAGCAATCAGCCCCAGCATTTT
j_gene: TRBJ1-2; abundance: few; d_gene: -; v_gene: TRBV12-3/TRBV12-4; CDR3aa: CASSLADGYTF; CDR3nt: TGTGCCAGCAGTTTAGCGGATGGCTACACCTTC
j_gene: TRBJ2-7; abundance: few; d_gene: -; v_gene: TRBV4-1; CDR3aa: CASSQAETSYEQYF; CDR3nt: TGCGCCAGCAGCCAAGCGGAAACGTCCTACGAGCAGTACTTC
j_gene: TRBJ2-1; abundance: -; d_gene: -; v_gene: TRBV6-2/TRBV6-3; CDR3aa: CASIPTPGTRSYNEQFF; CDR3nt: TGTGCCAGCATCCCAACCCCGGGGACGCGCTCCTACAATGAGCAGTTCTTC
j_gene: TRBJ2-1; abundance: many; d_gene: -; v_gene: TRBV20-1; CDR3aa: CSASERAFYNEQFF; CDR3nt: TGCAGTGCTAGTGAGCGGGCATTCTACAATGAGCAGTTCTTC
j_gene: TRBJ2-7; abundance: few; d_gene: TRBD2; v_gene: TRBV12-3/TRBV12-4; CDR3aa: CASSFPGGGTYEQYF; CDR3nt: TGTGCCAGCAGCTTCCCCGGCGGGGGGACCTACGAGCAGTACTTC
j_gene: TRBJ2-1; abundance: many; d_gene: TRBD2; v_gene: TRBV9; CDR3aa: CASSVDGTSGVNEQFF; CDR3nt: TGTGCCAGCAGCGTAGACGGGACTAGCGGGGTCAATGAGCAGTTCTTC
j_gene: TRBJ2-7; abundance: many; d_gene: -; v_gene: TRBV4-1; CDR3aa: CASSQDSGGTYEQYF; CDR3nt: TGCGCCAGCAGCCAAGATTCTGGCGGGACCTACGAGCAGTACTTC
j_gene: TRBJ1-1; abundance: many; d_gene: -; v_gene: TRBV29-1; CDR3aa: CSVEVRRLGAEAFF; CDR3nt: TGCAGCGTTGAAGTAAGAAGATTAGGCGCTGAAGCTTTCTTT
j_gene: TRBJ2-1; abundance: many; d_gene: TRBD2; v_gene: TRBV7-2; CDR3aa: CASGRGIYNEQFF; CDR3nt: TGTGCCAGCGGGCGGGGGATTTACAATGAGCAGTTCTTC
j_gene: TRBJ2-1; abundance: many; d_gene: -; v_gene: TRBV6-5; CDR3aa: CASSYSTDYNEQFF; CDR3nt: TGTGCCAGCAGTTACTCGACAGATTACAATGAGCAGTTCTTC
j_gene: TRBJ2-1; abundance: many; d_gene: -; v_gene: TRBV10-3; CDR3aa: CAISVRGQPPLDEQFF; CDR3nt: TGTGCCATCAGTGTCAGGGGCCAGCCACCTTTGGATGAGCAGTTCTTC
j_gene: TRBJ2-5; abundance: -; d_gene: TRBD2; v_gene: TRBV11-2; CDR3aa: CASSLLVAGGPGETQYF; CDR3nt: TGTGCCAGCAGCTTGCTCGTAGCGGGAGGGCCGGGGGAGACCCAGTACTTC
j_gene: TRBJ2-7; abundance: -; d_gene: TRBD2; v_gene: TRBV7-2; CDR3aa: CASSQTGLAGDGQYF; CDR3nt: TGTGCCAGCAGCCAGACGGGACTAGCGGGTGACGGGCAGTACTTC
j_gene: TRBJ2-2; abundance: -; d_gene: -; v_gene: TRBV20-1; CDR3aa: CSAEGPSGELFF; CDR3nt: TGCAGTGCTGAGGGCCCCTCCGGGGAGCTGTTTTTT
j_gene: TRBJ2-7; abundance: many; d_gene: -; v_gene: TRBV6-2/TRBV6-3; CDR3aa: CASRGRQEFYEQYF; CDR3nt: TGTGCCAGCAGGGGAAGACAGGAATTCTACGAGCAGTACTTC
j_gene: TRBJ2-1; abundance: many; d_gene: -; v_gene: TRBV27; CDR3aa: CASRIDPGDEQFF; CDR3nt: TGTGCCAGCAGGATAGATCCCGGCGATGAGCAGTTCTTC
j_gene: TRBJ2-1; abundance: many; d_gene: TRBD2; v_gene: TRBV12-3/TRBV12-4; CDR3aa: CASSLSGRRDNEQFF; CDR3nt: TGTGCCAGCAGTTTGAGCGGGAGAAGAGACAATGAGCAGTTCTTC
j_gene: TRBJ2-7; abundance: many; d_gene: -; v_gene: TRBV11-3; CDR3aa: CASSWGHFVSYEQYF; CDR3nt: TGTGCCAGCAGCTGGGGACACTTCGTCTCCTACGAGCAGTACTTC
j_gene: TRBJ2-5; abundance: many; d_gene: TRBD1; v_gene: TRBV29-1; CDR3aa: CSVSTDRGPETQYF; CDR3nt: TGCAGCGTTTCAACGGACAGGGGGCCAGAGACCCAGTACTTC
j_gene: TRBJ2-1; abundance: -; d_gene: -; v_gene: TRBV9; CDR3aa: CASSVGRSSYNEQFF; CDR3nt: TGTGCCAGCAGCGTGGGACGGAGCTCCTACAATGAGCAGTTCTTC
j_gene: TRBJ2-5; abundance: many; d_gene: -; v_gene: TRBV5-1; CDR3aa: CASSSSGEETQYF; CDR3nt: TGCGCCAGCAGCTCCTCGGGAGAAGAGACCCAGTACTTC
j_gene: TRBJ1-5; abundance: many; d_gene: -; v_gene: TRBV20-1; CDR3aa: CSAPTRYSNQPQHF; CDR3nt: TGCAGTGCGCCGACAAGATATAGCAATCAGCCCCAGCATTTT
j_gene: TRBJ2-3; abundance: many; d_gene: -; v_gene: TRBV7-2; CDR3aa: CASSLLERGTDTQYF; CDR3nt: TGTGCCAGCAGCTTACTGGAGAGGGGGACAGATACGCAGTATTTT
j_gene: TRBJ2-1; abundance: -; d_gene: TRBD2; v_gene: TRBV6-2/TRBV6-3; CDR3aa: CAGGSSYNEQFF; CDR3nt: TGTGCGGGGGGGAGCTCCTACAATGAGCAGTTCTTC
j_gene: TRBJ2-1; abundance: many; d_gene: -; v_gene: TRBV4-3; CDR3aa: CASSQERGLWGSSNEQFF; CDR3nt: TGCGCCAGCAGCCAAGAGAGGGGCCTATGGGGGAGTTCCAATGAGCAGTTCTTC
j_gene: TRBJ2-2; abundance: many; d_gene: -; v_gene: TRBV11-3; CDR3aa: CASSFDGNTGELFF; CDR3nt: TGTGCCAGCAGCTTCGACGGAAACACCGGGGAGCTGTTTTTT
j_gene: TRBJ2-5; abundance: many; d_gene: -; v_gene: TRBV5-6; CDR3aa: CASSWTVEAGETQYF; CDR3nt: TGTGCCAGCAGCTGGACGGTGGAGGCGGGAGAGACCCAGTACTTC
j_gene: TRBJ1-1; abundance: -; d_gene: -; v_gene: TRBV9; CDR3aa: CASRPSGGTEAFF; CDR3nt: TGTGCCAGCAGACCATCGGGGGGCACTGAAGCTTTCTTT
j_gene: TRBJ2-2; abundance: many; d_gene: TRBD2; v_gene: TRBV9; CDR3aa: CASSLLAGATGELFF; CDR3nt: TGTGCCAGCAGCCTACTGGCGGGAGCCACCGGGGAGCTGTTTTTT
j_gene: TRBJ2-5; abundance: few; d_gene: TRBD1; v_gene: TRBV29-1; CDR3aa: CSVGTWDSQETQYF; CDR3nt: TGCAGCGTTGGGACCTGGGACAGCCAAGAGACCCAGTACTTC
j_gene: TRBJ2-1; abundance: many; d_gene: TRBD2; v_gene: TRBV7-9; CDR3aa: CASSGTGTSGYNEQFF; CDR3nt: TGTGCCAGCAGCGGAACCGGGACTAGCGGTTACAATGAGCAGTTCTTC
j_gene: TRBJ2-7; abundance: -; d_gene: TRBD2; v_gene: TRBV11-2; CDR3aa: CASGGGWAGYEQYF; CDR3nt: TGTGCCAGCGGGGGGGGATGGGCAGGCTACGAGCAGTACTTC
j_gene: TRBJ2-3; abundance: many; d_gene: TRBD2; v_gene: TRBV5-6; CDR3aa: CASSLGTSGMADTQYF; CDR3nt: TGTGCCAGCAGCTTAGGGACTAGCGGGATGGCAGATACGCAGTATTTT
j_gene: TRBJ2-2; abundance: few; d_gene: TRBD1; v_gene: TRBV19; CDR3aa: CASKSTGGIGELFF; CDR3nt: TGTGCCAGTAAATCTACAGGGGGCATCGGGGAGCTGTTTTTT
j_gene: TRBJ2-5; abundance: many; d_gene: -; v_gene: TRBV7-9; CDR3aa: CASSFIGYQETQYF; CDR3nt: TGTGCCAGCAGCTTCATTGGATACCAAGAGACCCAGTACTTC
j_gene: TRBJ2-5; abundance: -; d_gene: TRBD2; v_gene: TRBV15; CDR3aa: CATSSGTSGREETQYF; CDR3nt: TGTGCCACCAGCAGTGGGACTAGCGGGAGGGAAGAGACCCAGTACTTC